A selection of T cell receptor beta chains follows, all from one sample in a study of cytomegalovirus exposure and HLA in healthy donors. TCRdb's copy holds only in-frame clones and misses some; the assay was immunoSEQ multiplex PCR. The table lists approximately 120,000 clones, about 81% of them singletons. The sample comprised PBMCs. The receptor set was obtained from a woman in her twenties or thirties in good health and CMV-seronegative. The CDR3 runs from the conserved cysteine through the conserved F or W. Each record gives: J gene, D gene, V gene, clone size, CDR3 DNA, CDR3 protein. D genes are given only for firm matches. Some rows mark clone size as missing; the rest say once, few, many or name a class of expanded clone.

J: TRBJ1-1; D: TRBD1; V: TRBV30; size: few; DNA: TGTGCCCTGGGACAGGGTGGGATGAACACTGAAGCTTTCTTT; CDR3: CALGQGGMNTEAFF
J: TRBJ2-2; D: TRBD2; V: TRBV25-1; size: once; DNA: TGTGCCAGCACCCCCGCGGGGGAGGGATGGACCGGGGAGCTGTTTTTT; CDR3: CASTPAGEGWTGELFF
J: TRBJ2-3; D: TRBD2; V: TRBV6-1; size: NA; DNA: TGTGCCAGCAGTGTAACGGGGGGCGGGAGGGCCCCCGATACGCAGTATTTT; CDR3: CASSVTGGGRAPDTQYF
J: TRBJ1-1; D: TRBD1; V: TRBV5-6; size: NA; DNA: TGTGCCAGCAGCGGAGGGACAGGGGGACTAGATGAAGCTTTCTTT; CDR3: CASSGGTGGLDEAFF
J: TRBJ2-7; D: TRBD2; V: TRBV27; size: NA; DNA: TGTGCCAGCAGACTCGGTGTCGGGGGGGCCTACGAGCAGTACTTC; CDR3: CASRLGVGGAYEQYF
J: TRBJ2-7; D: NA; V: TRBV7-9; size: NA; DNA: TGTGCCAGCAGCGATCAGGACTACCCCCACTACGAGCAGTACTTC; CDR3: CASSDQDYPHYEQYF
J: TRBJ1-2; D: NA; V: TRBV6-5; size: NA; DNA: TGTGCCAGCAGTTACTCAGGCGGGACGATCGGCTATGGCTACACCTTC; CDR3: CASSYSGGTIGYGYTF
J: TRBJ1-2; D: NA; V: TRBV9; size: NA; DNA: TGTGCCAGCAGCCCTACCGTACAGCCGCTCTATGGCTACACCTTC; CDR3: CASSPTVQPLYGYTF
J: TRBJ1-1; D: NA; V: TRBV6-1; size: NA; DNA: TGTGCCAGCAGCAAACAGGGTAGCACTGAAGCTTTCTTT; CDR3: CASSKQGSTEAFF
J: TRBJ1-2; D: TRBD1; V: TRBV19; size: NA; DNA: TGTGCCACGACGTGGGACAGGAACTATGGCTACACCTTC; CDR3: CATTWDRNYGYTF
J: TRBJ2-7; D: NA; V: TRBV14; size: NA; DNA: TGTGCCAGCAGCCAAGCTCTGGGGGCCTCCTACGAGCAGTACTTC; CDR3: CASSQALGASYEQYF
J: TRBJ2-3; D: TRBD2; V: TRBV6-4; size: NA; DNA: TGTGCCAGCAGTGAGGACGGGGGGGCTGGAGATACGCAGTATTTT; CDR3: CASSEDGGAGDTQYF
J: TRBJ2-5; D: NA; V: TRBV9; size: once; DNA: TGTGCCAGCAGCATCCCTGGGGGGAACCAAGAGACCCAGTACTTC; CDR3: CASSIPGGNQETQYF
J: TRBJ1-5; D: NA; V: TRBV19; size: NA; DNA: TGTGCCAGTAGTATAGCCATCGGTCGTCAGCCCCAGCATTTT; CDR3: CASSIAIGRQPQHF
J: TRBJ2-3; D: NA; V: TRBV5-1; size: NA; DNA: TGCGCCAGCAGACGGCAGGGTCCAGATACGCAGTATTTT; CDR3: CASRRQGPDTQYF
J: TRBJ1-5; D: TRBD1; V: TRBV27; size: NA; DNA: TGTGCCAGCAGGGAGGGACAGGGACGGCAGCCCCAGCATTTT; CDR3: CASREGQGRQPQHF
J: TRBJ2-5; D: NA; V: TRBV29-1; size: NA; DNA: TGCAGCGTCGAGGGGGGGCCGGGGGAGACCCAGTACTTC; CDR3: CSVEGGPGETQYF
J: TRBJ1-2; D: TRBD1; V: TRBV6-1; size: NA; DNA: TGTGCCAGCAGTGACTCGGGACAGGGACATGGCTACACCTTC; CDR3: CASSDSGQGHGYTF
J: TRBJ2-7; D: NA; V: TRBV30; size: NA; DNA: TGTGCCTGGAGTGTACTCGGGGGTTCCTACGAGCAGTACTTC; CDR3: CAWSVLGGSYEQYF
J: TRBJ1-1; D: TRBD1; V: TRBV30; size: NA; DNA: TGTGCCTGGACGTTAGGGGGCGGGGGGAGTCCACTGAAAGCTTTCTTT; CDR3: CAWTLGGGGSPLKAFF
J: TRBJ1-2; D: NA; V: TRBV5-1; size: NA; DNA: TGCGCCAGCAGCTTGGGACCGGAGTATGGCTACACCTTC; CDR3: CASSLGPEYGYTF
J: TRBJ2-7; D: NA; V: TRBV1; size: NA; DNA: TGCACCAGCAGCCAAGGATACTTCGAGCAGTACTTC; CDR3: CTSSQGYFEQYF
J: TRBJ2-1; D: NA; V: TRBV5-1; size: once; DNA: TGCGCCAGCAGCCCGGCTGGGGCCAGCAATGAGCAGTTCTTC; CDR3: CASSPAGASNEQFF
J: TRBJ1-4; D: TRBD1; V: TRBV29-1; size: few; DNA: TGCAGCGTGGCGGGACAGGGGGCCGATAATGAAAAACTGTTTTTT; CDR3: CSVAGQGADNEKLFF
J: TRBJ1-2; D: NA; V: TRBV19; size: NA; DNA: TGTGCCAGTGTAGACAGAGGATCCTATGGCTACACCTTC; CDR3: CASVDRGSYGYTF
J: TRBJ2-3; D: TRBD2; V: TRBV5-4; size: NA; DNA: TGTGCCAGCAGACTAGCGGGGGGGCGGGTTAGGGATACGCAGTATTTT; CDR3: CASRLAGGRVRDTQYF
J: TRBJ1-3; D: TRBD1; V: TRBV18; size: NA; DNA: TGTGCCAGCTCACCCAGCTCGGGACAGGGGGCTGGAAACACCATATATTTT; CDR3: CASSPSSGQGAGNTIYF
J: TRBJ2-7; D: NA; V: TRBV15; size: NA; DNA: TGTGCCACCAGCAGAGATAGGGGGTCGCGGCAGTACTTC; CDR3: CATSRDRGSRQYF
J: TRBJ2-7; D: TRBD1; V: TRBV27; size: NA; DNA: TGTGCCAGCAGTTTAAGCTCCCCGGGACAGGGGAGAGGAAGCTCCTACGAGCAGTACTTC; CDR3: CASSLSSPGQGRGSSYEQYF
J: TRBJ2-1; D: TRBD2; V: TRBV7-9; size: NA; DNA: TGTTCCAGCAGCTTAGCTAGCGGGGGGGACAATGAGCAGTTCTTC; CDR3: CSSSLASGGDNEQFF
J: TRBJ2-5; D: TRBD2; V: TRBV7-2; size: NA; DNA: TGTGCCAGCAGCTTAGGGACTAGCGAAGAGACCCAGTACTTC; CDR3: CASSLGTSEETQYF
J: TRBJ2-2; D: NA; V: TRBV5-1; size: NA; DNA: TGCGCCAGCAGAAATCGACAGTACACCGGGGAGCTGTTTTTT; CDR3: CASRNRQYTGELFF
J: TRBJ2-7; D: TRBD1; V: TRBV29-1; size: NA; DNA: TGCAGCGTTGTACAGGGGCTTACCTACGAGCAGTACTTC; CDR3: CSVVQGLTYEQYF
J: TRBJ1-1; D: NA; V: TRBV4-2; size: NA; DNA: TGTGCCAGCAGCCAGATGGACACCCTTAAGACTGAAGCTTTCTTT; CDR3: CASSQMDTLKTEAFF
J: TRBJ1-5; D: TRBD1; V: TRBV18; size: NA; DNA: TGTGCCAGCTCACCAGCAGGGGGCAGCAATCAGCCCCAGCATTTT; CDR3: CASSPAGGSNQPQHF